This TCR beta chain was identified in a study of low-dose radiotherapy and immunotherapy resistance in tumors. Time point specified: before trial treatment. The CDR3 spans 14 residues. J was trimmed by 2 bases and V by 4 bases; bases with no gene match: 4. Germline V CDR1 and CDR2: SGHTA, FQGNSA. Alpha- and beta-chain coverage of first-strand cDNA came from TRAV- and TRBV-specific primers. With a constant-region primer and a V-primer adapter, TCRs were subjected to roughly 20 PCR cycles of amplification. In vitro transcription served to amplify the isolated mRNA. TCRdb called the reads again in MiXCR, with one record for every CDR3 protein. Of 65,000 to 95,000 distinct CDR3 sequences detected, about 20% appear once; the ten largest clones hold around 6.1%.

This rearrangement joins TRBV7-2 to TRBJ2-5; 7 nucleotides line up with TRBD1. The sequence was collected from a male donor with prostate cancer. The sequenced sample was PBMCs, obtained before treatment. The chain's CDR3 is CASSYWDSQETQYF. The CDR3 DNA sequence: TGTGCCAGCAGCTATTGGGACAGTCAAGAGACCCAGTACTTC. The complete variable domain, with remaining parts taken from reference TRBV7-2 and TRBJ2-5, reads GAGVSQSPSNKVTEKGKDVELRCDPISGHTALYWYRQSLGQGLEFLIYFQGNSAPDKSGLPSDRFSAERTGGSVSTLTIQRTQQEDSAVYLCASSYWDSQETQYFGPGTRLLVL.